In its sample, the clone carrying this T cell receptor (beta chain) was seen a few times. Its matching antigen is unknown. The germline V gene encodes CDR1 ENHRY and CDR2 SYGVKD. CDR3 length equals 16 residues. Trimming shortened V by 0 bases and J by 9 bases, and 15 bases separated the two germline ends. This entry comes from a study of shared clonotypes between healthy human individuals. Study-wide points: Among a few donors, roughly 5.5% of naive CD4 clonotypes were found in common. Rarefaction curves obtained for sorted subsets showed sequencing incomplete despite large depth. The represented genetic and exposure-history diversity was limited by the small number of donors.

In replicate PCRs of sorted subsets, 150 to 200 ng DNA, approximately 30,000 T cell genomes, was used. Libraries were prepared by immunoSEQ multiplex PCR; TCRdb keeps only in-frame clonotypes and omits some of them. The sample records millions of clones, 85% to 95% being singletons. The V call is TRBV10-3, the J call TRBJ1-6; D uncertain. Sequencing input: naive CD4+ T cells sorted from blood. Subset described: CD45RA+ positively selected. The clonotype originates from a man in his late teens or twenties in good health. The CDR3 loop is CAISESGYTSGSPLHF. DNA of the CDR3: TGTGCCATCAGTGAGTCAGGGTACACCTCAGGTTCACCCCTCCACTTT.